This T cell receptor beta chain was recorded in a study of post-analysis software for immune sequencing data. Study summary: In terms of disease course, relapsing-remitting, secondary progressive and progressive-relapsing multiple sclerosis were included. Regarding the study as a whole: When compared against controls, multiple sclerosis patients showed significantly lower normalized Chao1 diversity.

Unique molecular identifiers featured in each of the TCR beta cDNA libraries. TCRdb re-analysed the PCR reads in MiXCR, keeping a single row per CDR3 protein. Of 750,000 to 950,000 distinct CDR3 sequences in the sample, roughly 46% were seen once. About this clonotype itself: No antigen is known for it.

The material sequenced was blood. The TCR originated in a girl between 5 and 17 years old with multiple sclerosis.

CDR3 in amino acids: CSVAPWTGSEETQYF. CDR3 DNA sequence: TGCAGCGTTGCTCCTTGGACAGGGTCGGAAGAGACCCAGTACTTC. This rearrangement joins TRBV29-1 to TRBJ2-5; the match to TRBD1 covers 8 bases. V was clipped by 4 bases and J by 3 bases; unmatched bases: 10. In germline, CDR1 is SQVTM, CDR2 ANQGSEA. The CDR3 covers 15 residues.